This section outlines one T cell receptor (beta chain) sequence together with its context. A Seattle source enrolled patients during active infection and followed them longitudinally. Germline CDR1 reads SGHAT; CDR2 reads FQDESV (reference sequence). This CDR3 is 15 amino acids long. V lost 5 bases to trimming and J lost 3 bases; unmatched junction nucleotides: 7. Under the authors' procedure: Amplification with reference gene primers provided the estimates of nucleated cell counts. Clones were sequenced by immunoSEQ multiplex PCR, and TCRdb holds only the in-frame ones, with some missing. V, J and clone size reflect that table, while D and trimming were determined from the DNA. Of under 100,000 clones in the sample, around 86% were seen once. The record originates from a study of blood T cell repertoires in COVID-19. Background on the study: Spain, Italy and the United States supplied samples that represented acute and convalescent COVID-19. T cells, B-cell-depleted T cells, or PBMCs provided the cDNA or gDNA that served as material.

The source is a man aged 55 to 70 with COVID-19, enrolled during active disease. Sequencing was performed on peripheral blood. The chain links TRBV11-1 to TRBJ2-3, with 8 bases that match TRBD1. The CDR3 region is CASSPRTGLTDTQYF. CDR3 nucleotides: TGTGCCAGCAGCCCCCGGACAGGGTTGACAGATACGCAGTATTTT.